Sequencing of this TCR beta chain was carried out in a study of shared clonotypes between healthy human individuals. Study results and caveats: Shared across a few donors were 5% to 6% of the naive CD4 clonotypes. Genetic and exposure-history diversity was limited by the small donor number. Non-shared clonotypes displayed generation probabilities falling below those of clonotypes present in all four donors. An effect of sequencing depth on clonotype sharing among donors was expected.

TCRdb's table, derived via immunoSEQ multiplex PCR, lists solely in-frame clones and lacks some. The table records about 670,000 clones, roughly 70% of them present only once. Turning to this clone: The antigen remains unidentified.

The clonotype was recovered from a woman younger than 45 in good health. Sequencing used memory CD4+ T cells sorted from blood. The subset here: CD45RA-negative fraction.

CDR3 residues: CASKSQAHYSGNTIYF. The CDR3 coding sequence is TGTGCCAGTAAGTCGCAGGCCCACTACTCTGGAAACACCATATATTTT. The chain uses TRBV19 and TRBJ1-3, with D unresolved. Germline assignment: CDR1 LNHDA and CDR2 SQIVND (reference sequence). The CDR3 covers 16 residues. The V end lost 7 bases, the J end lost 0 bases, and 16 bases lay between the germline ends.